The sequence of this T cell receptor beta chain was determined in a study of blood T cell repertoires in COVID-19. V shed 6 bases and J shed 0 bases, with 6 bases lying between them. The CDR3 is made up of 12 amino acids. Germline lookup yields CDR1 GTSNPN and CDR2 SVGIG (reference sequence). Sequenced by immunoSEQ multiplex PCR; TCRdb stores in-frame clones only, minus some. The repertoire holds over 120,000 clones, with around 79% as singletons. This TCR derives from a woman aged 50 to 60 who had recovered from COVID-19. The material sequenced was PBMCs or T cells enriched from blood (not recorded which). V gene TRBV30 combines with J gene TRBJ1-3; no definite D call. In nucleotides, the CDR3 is TGTGCCTGTACAGCCTCTGGAAACACCATATATTTT. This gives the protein CACTASGNTIYF.